This is a list of T cell receptor beta chains from one sample in a study of T cell changes during pregnancy in multiple sclerosis. Assay used: immunoSEQ multiplex PCR; TCRdb lists only in-frame clones, some missing. This sample has 45,000 to 55,000 clones; approximately 90% occur once, and the top ten carry roughly 2%. The sample in question was peripheral blood, obtained in the first trimester of pregnancy. Receptor source: a female donor with multiple sclerosis, enrolled in a pregnancy study. Both conserved end residues are part of each CDR3. D genes are given only for firm matches. Where a row states a size, it is once, few, many or the class of an expanded clone; other rows omit it.

>TRBJ2-2|.|TRBV6-4|few
TGTGCCAGCAGTGATCAGGGCACCGGGGAGCTGTTTTTT
CASSDQGTGELFF
>TRBJ1-6|.|TRBV18|.
TGTGCCAGCTCACCGGGGGGGGATTCACCCCTCCACTTT
CASSPGGDSPLHF
>TRBJ2-5|TRBD2|TRBV7-9|many
TGTGCCAGCAGCTCCGGGGTAGCGGGGGAGTACCAAGAGACCCAGTACTTC
CASSSGVAGEYQETQYF
>TRBJ2-7|TRBD1|TRBV5-1|.
TGCGCCAGCAGCTGGGGACAGGGAGACTCCTACGAGCAGTACTTC
CASSWGQGDSYEQYF
>TRBJ2-2|.|TRBV18|.
TGTGCCAGCTCAATTTTCCCACTGGACAGGAACACCGGGGAGCTGTTTTTT
CASSIFPLDRNTGELFF
>TRBJ1-1|.|TRBV7-2|.
TGTGCCAGCAGCTTAGTTAGGGGCGAAGGTGCTTTCTTT
CASSLVRGEGAFF
>TRBJ1-1|.|TRBV6-5|.
TGTGCCAGCAGTCCTCCAGGGGCGCTGAACACTGAAGCTTTCTTT
CASSPPGALNTEAFF
>TRBJ2-2|TRBD1|TRBV6-5|.
TGTGCCAGCAGTTACACAGGGGGCACCGGGGAGCTGTTTTTT
CASSYTGGTGELFF
>TRBJ2-7|.|TRBV6-5|.
TGTGCCAGCAGTTGGACGGGAAGGCCCAATCAAGAGCAGTACTTC
CASSWTGRPNQEQYF
>TRBJ2-1|.|TRBV28|few
TGTGCCAGCAGTTCCTCCCCTAATGAGCAGTTCTTC
CASSSSPNEQFF
>TRBJ1-1|TRBD1|TRBV5-6|.
TGTGCCAGCAGCAACCGGGACAGGGGGCACGCTGAAGCTTTCTTT
CASSNRDRGHAEAFF
>TRBJ1-1|.|TRBV5-1|.
TGCGCCAGCAGCGGTGGATCGCGGGGGACTGAAGCTTTCTTT
CASSGGSRGTEAFF
>TRBJ2-4|.|TRBV27|.
TGTGCCAGCAGACTCAATGGAGCAAACATTCAGTACTTC
CASRLNGANIQYF
>TRBJ2-7|.|TRBV19|.
TGTGCCAGTAGCCTGTGGGGGGACGAGCAGTACTTC
CASSLWGDEQYF
>TRBJ2-7|.|TRBV19|.
TGTGCCAGTAGTATAACAGAGGAGGGAGAGCAGTACTTC
CASSITEEGEQYF
>TRBJ2-2|.|TRBV5-1|.
TGCGCCAGCAGCTTGATCGGGACCGGGGAGCTGTTTTTT
CASSLIGTGELFF
>TRBJ2-1|TRBD2|TRBV6-5|once
TGTGCCAGCAGTTATAGCGGGGGGACCTACAATGAGCAGTTCTTC
CASSYSGGTYNEQFF
>TRBJ2-3|.|TRBV7-2|.
TGTGCCAGCAGCCCAGGACTCACAGATACGCAGTATTTT
CASSPGLTDTQYF
>TRBJ1-6|.|TRBV6-1|.
TGTGCCAGCAGTGAGTCACCGGGTGACAATTCACCCCTCCACTTT
CASSESPGDNSPLHF
>TRBJ1-2|.|TRBV2|.
TGTGCCAGCAGTGAACAGGGAGGCTACACCTTC
CASSEQGGYTF
>TRBJ2-2|TRBD1|TRBV5-1|once
TGCGCCAGCAGCGTTCAGGGGGACACCGGGGAGCTGTTTTTT
CASSVQGDTGELFF
>TRBJ2-2|.|TRBV7-2|.
TGTGCCAGCAGTTCCCGCGGGGCGGCCCCTCGGGAGCTGTTTTTT
CASSSRGAAPRELFF
>TRBJ1-2|TRBD1|TRBV7-3|.
TGTGCCAGCAGCTCGGGACAGGCCTATGGCTACACCTTC
CASSSGQAYGYTF
>TRBJ1-5|.|TRBV18|.
TGTGCCAGCTCACCAGACCGGGGCAATCAGCCCCAGCATTTT
CASSPDRGNQPQHF
>TRBJ1-6|.|TRBV27|.
TGTGCCAGCGCATTCTGGGAGCAGGTCGCCTATAATTCACCCCTCCACTTT
CASAFWEQVAYNSPLHF
>TRBJ2-1|.|TRBV9|.
TGTGCCAGCAGCGTAGACCCTGGGGGCGTCGAGCAGTTCTTC
CASSVDPGGVEQFF
>TRBJ2-2|.|TRBV6-4|.
TGTGCCAGCAGTGAACAGGACACCGGGGAGCTGTTTTTT
CASSEQDTGELFF
>TRBJ1-3|.|TRBV7-9|.
TGTGCCAGCAGCTCAATAGACATCTCTGGAAACACCATATATTTT
CASSSIDISGNTIYF
>TRBJ2-1|TRBD1|TRBV7-2|.
TGTGCCAGCAGCCGAACAGGGGACAATGAGCAGTTCTTC
CASSRTGDNEQFF
>TRBJ1-5|.|TRBV6-1|.
TGTGCCAGCAGTGCTAAGGGGTTAGACAGCCTCAATCAGCCCCAGCATTTT
CASSAKGLDSLNQPQHF
>TRBJ1-5|.|TRBV30|.
TGTGCCTGGAGTGTTCGGGGGGACGGGCCCCAGCATTTT
CAWSVRGDGPQHF
>TRBJ1-2|.|TRBV28|.
TGTGCCAGCAGTTCCCATAGCCCTACCGGCTATGGCTACACCTTC
CASSSHSPTGYGYTF
>TRBJ1-5|TRBD1|TRBV28|.
TGTGCCAGCAGTTCCCTCGCACAGGGGGACTCTCAGCCCCAGCATTTT
CASSSLAQGDSQPQHF
>TRBJ2-5|TRBD2|TRBV9|.
TGTGCCAGCAGCGTAGGGCTAGCGGGGGGCCCCATGGGAGAGACCCAGTACTTC
CASSVGLAGGPMGETQYF
>TRBJ1-2|.|TRBV29-1|.
TGCAGCGTTTTCCAGGACGAGGGCTATGGCTACACCTTC
CSVFQDEGYGYTF
>TRBJ1-2|.|TRBV6-6|.
TGTGCCAGCAGTTACTCGTCGGGGATGATTATCTATGGCTACACCTTC
CASSYSSGMIIYGYTF
>TRBJ1-1|.|TRBV7-8|.
TGTGCCAGCAGCTCTCGCGTCGGGTTTGGGACTGAAGCTTTCTTT
CASSSRVGFGTEAFF
>TRBJ2-3|.|TRBV19|.
TGTGCCAGTAGTTCCGGGTTCTCAGATACGCAGTATTTT
CASSSGFSDTQYF
>TRBJ1-1|.|TRBV11-2|.
TGTGCCAGCAGCTTAGCTGTCAGGGTGGGTGCTTTCTTT
CASSLAVRVGAFF
>TRBJ2-5|.|TRBV6-6|.
TGTGCCAGCACCGCCGAGGGAGTCCAAGAGACCCAGTACTTC
CASTAEGVQETQYF
>TRBJ2-2|.|TRBV19|.
TGTGCCAGTAGTATTCATCGGTCGCGCACCGGGGAGCTGTTTTTT
CASSIHRSRTGELFF
>TRBJ2-2|.|TRBV18|.
TGTGCCAGCTCACCACCATCAGGGCTTGGCACCGGGGAGCTGTTTTTT
CASSPPSGLGTGELFF
>TRBJ1-5|.|TRBV27|.
TGTGCCAGCAATTATAGAGGTAGCAATCAGCCCCAGCATTTT
CASNYRGSNQPQHF
>TRBJ2-2|TRBD2|TRBV5-1|.
TGCGCCAGCAGCTCACTAGCGGGAGGTACCGGGGAGCTGTTTTTT
CASSSLAGGTGELFF
>TRBJ2-7|TRBD2|TRBV20-1|once
TGCAGTGCCCAAGAACTCGGGAGGAAGTACTTC
CSAQELGRKYF
>TRBJ2-1|.|TRBV11-1|.
TGTGCCAGCAGCTTATATGGGGGGACGGATTACAATGAGCAGTTCTTC
CASSLYGGTDYNEQFF
>TRBJ2-1|TRBD2|TRBV5-1|.
TGCGCCAGCAGCGCTGTAACTAGCGCAGGCTCCTACAATGAGCAGTTCTTC
CASSAVTSAGSYNEQFF
>TRBJ2-7|TRBD2|TRBV7-2|.
TGTGCCAGCAGCTTAAAGGGACTAGCGCTCTACGAGCAGTACTTC
CASSLKGLALYEQYF